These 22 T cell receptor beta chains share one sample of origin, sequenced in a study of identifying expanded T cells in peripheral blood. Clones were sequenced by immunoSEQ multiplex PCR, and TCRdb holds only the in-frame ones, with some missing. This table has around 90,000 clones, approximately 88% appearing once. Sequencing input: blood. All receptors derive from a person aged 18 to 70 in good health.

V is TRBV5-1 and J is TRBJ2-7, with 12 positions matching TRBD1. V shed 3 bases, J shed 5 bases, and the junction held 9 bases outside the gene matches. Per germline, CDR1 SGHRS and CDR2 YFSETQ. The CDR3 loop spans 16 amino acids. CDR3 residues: CASSSNAGTGGNEQYF. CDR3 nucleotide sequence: TGCGCCAGCAGCTCCAATGCCGGGACAGGGGGCAACGAGCAGTACTTC.

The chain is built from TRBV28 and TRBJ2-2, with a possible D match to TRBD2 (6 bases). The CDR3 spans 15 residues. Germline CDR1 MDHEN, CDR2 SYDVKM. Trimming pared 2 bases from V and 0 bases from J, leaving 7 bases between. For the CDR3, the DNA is TGTGCCAGCAGTTTAGGGACTTCGAACACCGGGGAGCTGTTTTTT. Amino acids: CASSLGTSNTGELFF.

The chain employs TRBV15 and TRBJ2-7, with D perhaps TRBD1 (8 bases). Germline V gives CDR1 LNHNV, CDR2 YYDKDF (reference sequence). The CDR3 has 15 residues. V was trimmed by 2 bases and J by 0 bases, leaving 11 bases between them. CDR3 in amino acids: CATSRHRGGSYEQYF. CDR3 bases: TGTGCCACCAGCAGACACAGGGGGGGCTCCTACGAGCAGTACTTC.

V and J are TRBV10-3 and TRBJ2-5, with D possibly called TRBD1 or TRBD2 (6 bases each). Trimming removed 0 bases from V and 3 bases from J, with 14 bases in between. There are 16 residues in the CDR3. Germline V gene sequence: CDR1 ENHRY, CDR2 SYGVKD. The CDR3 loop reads CAISESEGEEKETQYF. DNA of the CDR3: TGTGCCATCAGTGAGTCGGAGGGGGAGGAAAAAGAGACCCAGTACTTC.

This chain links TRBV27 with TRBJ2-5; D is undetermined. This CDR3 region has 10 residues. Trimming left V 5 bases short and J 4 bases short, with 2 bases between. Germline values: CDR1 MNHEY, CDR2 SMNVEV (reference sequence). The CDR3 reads CASSLETQYF. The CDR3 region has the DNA TGTGCCAGCAGTCTAGAGACCCAGTACTTC.

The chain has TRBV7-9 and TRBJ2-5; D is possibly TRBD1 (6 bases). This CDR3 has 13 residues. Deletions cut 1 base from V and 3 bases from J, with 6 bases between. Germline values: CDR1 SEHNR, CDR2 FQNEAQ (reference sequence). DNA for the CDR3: TGTGCCAGCAGCTTAGACAGGGAAGAGACCCAGTACTTC. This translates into CASSLDREETQYF.

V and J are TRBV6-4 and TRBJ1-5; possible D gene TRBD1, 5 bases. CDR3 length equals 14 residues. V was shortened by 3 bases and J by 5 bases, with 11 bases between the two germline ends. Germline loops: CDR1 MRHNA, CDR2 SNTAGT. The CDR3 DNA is TGTGCCAGCAGTGAATGGGGGGAGCATCAGCCCCAGCATTTT. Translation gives CASSEWGEHQPQHF.

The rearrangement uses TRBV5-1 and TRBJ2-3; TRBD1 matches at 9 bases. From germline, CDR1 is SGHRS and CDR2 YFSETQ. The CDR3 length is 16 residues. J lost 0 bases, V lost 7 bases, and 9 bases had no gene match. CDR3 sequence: CASRRTGTGSTDTQYF. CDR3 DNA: TGCGCCAGCCGGCGAACCGGGACAGGGAGCACAGATACGCAGTATTTT.

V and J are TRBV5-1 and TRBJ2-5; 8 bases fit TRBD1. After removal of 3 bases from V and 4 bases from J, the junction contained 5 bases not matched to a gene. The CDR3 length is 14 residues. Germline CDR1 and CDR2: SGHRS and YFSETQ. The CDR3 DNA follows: TGCGCCAGCAGCTCCGGACAGGGAGGAGAGACCCAGTACTTC. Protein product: CASSSGQGGETQYF.

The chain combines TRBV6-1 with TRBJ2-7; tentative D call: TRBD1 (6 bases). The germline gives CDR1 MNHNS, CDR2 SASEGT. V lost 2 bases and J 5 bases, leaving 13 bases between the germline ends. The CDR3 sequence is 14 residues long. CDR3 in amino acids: CASSEQGTQDEQYF. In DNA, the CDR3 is TGTGCCAGCAGTGAACAGGGGACCCAGGACGAGCAGTACTTC.

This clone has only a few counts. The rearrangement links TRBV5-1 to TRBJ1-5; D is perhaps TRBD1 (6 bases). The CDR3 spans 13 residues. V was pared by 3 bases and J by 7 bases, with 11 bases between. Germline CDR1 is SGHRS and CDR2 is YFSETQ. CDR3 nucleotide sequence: TGCGCCAGCAGCTGCCGACAGGCCCAGCCCCAGCATTTT. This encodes CASSCRQAQPQHF.

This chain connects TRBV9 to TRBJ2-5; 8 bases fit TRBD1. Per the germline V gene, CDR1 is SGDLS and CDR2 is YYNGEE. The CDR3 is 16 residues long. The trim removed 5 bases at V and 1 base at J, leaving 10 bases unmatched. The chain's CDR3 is CASSAQGARVQETQYF. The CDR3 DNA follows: TGTGCCAGCAGTGCTCAGGGGGCGCGGGTCCAAGAGACCCAGTACTTC.

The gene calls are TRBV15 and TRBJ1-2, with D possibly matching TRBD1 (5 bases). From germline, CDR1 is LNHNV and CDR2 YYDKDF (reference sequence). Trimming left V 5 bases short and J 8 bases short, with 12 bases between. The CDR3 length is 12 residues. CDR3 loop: CATSHGTDGYTF. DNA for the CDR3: TGTGCCACCAGCCATGGGACCGACGGCTACACCTTC.

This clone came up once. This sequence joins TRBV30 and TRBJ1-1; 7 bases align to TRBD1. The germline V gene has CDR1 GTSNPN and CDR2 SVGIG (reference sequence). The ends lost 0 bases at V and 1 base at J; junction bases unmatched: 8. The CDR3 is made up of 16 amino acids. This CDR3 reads CAWSVGGASPNTEAFF. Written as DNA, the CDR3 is TGTGCCTGGAGTGTAGGGGGCGCGTCGCCGAACACTGAAGCTTTCTTT.

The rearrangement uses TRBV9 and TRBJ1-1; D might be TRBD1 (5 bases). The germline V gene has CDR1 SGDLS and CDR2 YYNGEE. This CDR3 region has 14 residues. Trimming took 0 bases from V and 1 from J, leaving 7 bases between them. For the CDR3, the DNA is TGTGCCAGCAGCGTAGGAGGACAGAACACTGAAGCTTTCTTT. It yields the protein CASSVGGQNTEAFF.

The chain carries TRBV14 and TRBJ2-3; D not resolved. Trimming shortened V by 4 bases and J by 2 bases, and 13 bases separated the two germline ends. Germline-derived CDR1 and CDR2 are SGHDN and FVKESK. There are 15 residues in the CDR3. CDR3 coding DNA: TGTGCCAGCAGCCCGGGTTTGGCTGTCACAGATACGCAGTATTTT. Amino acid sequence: CASSPGLAVTDTQYF.

The CDR3, as DNA: TGTGCCACCAGCAGAGTGGTGGGACAGGGGGCCTACGAGCAGTACTTC. Protein sequence: CATSRVVGQGAYEQYF. V is TRBV15 and J is TRBJ2-7; TRBD1 aligns across 11 bases. CDR1 LNHNV and CDR2 YYDKDF come from the germline V gene (reference sequence). After removal of 1 base from V and 2 bases from J, the junction contained 4 bases not matched to a gene. This CDR3 is built from 16 residues.

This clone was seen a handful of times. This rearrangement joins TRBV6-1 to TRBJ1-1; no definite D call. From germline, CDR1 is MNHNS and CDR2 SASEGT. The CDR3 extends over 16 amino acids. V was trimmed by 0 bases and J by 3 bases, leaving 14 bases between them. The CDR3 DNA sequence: TGTGCCAGCAGTGAAGCGGGCTGGCGGGCGGACACTGAAGCTTTCTTT. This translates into CASSEAGWRADTEAFF.

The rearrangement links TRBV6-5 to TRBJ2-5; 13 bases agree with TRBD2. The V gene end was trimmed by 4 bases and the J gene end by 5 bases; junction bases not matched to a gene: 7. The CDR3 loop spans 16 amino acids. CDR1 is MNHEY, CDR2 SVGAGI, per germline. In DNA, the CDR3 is TGTGCCAGCAGTTCCACCGGGACTAGCGGGGTCGAGACCCAGTACTTC. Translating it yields CASSSTGTSGVETQYF.

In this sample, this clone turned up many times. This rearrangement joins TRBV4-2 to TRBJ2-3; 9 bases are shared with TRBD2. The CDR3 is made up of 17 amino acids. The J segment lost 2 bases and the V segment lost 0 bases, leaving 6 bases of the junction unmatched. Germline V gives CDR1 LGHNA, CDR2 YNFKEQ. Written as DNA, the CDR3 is TGTGCCAGCAGCCAAGAAGAGGGCGGGGGGGCCACAGATACGCAGTATTTT. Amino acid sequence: CASSQEEGGGATDTQYF.

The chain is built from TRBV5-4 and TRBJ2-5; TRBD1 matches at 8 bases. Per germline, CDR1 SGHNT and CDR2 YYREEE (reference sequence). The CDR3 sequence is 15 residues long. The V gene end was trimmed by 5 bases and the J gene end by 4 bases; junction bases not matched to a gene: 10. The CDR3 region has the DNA TGTGCCAGCAGATCCCAGGGGGCGCGCGGAGAGACCCAGTACTTC. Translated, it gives CASRSQGARGETQYF.

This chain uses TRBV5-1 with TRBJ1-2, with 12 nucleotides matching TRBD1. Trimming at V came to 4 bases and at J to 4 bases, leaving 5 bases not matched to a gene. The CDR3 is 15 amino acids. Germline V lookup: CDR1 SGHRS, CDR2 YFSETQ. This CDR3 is CASSEGTGGAYGYTF. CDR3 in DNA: TGCGCCAGCAGCGAGGGGACAGGGGGCGCCTATGGCTACACCTTC.